This T cell receptor beta chain was captured in a study of graft-versus-host responses after intestinal transplantation. Researchers processed graft tissue to release intraepithelial and lamina propria lymphocytes. The CDR3 is made up of 13 amino acids. Trimming shortened V by 3 bases and J by 4 bases, and 8 bases separated the two germline ends. The germline V gene encodes CDR1 SGHTA and CDR2 FQGNSA. Assay: immunoSEQ multiplex PCR; the TCRdb copy retains only in-frame clones and omits some. Among thousands of clones listed, around three quarters were seen once. The receptor was isolated from a human patient who received an intestinal transplant, so some T cells may come from the graft donor. The sequencing used ileum tissue, collected roughly 260 days after intestinal transplant. This chain links TRBV7-2 with TRBJ2-3; weak D call: TRBD2 (6 bases). The CDR3 DNA follows: TGTGCCAGCAGCTTGGGAGGCGCAGATACGCAGTATTTT. Translating gives CASSLGGADTQYF.